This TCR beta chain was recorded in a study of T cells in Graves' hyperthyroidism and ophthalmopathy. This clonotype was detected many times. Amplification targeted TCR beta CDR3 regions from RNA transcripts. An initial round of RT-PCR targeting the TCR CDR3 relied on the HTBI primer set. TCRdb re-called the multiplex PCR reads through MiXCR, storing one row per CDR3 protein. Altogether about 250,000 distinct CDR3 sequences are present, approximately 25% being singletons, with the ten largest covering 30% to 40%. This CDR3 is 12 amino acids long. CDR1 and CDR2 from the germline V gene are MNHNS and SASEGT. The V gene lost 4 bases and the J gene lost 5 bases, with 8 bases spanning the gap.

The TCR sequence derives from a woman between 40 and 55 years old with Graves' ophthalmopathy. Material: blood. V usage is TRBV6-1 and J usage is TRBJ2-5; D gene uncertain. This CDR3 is CASSAPAETQYF. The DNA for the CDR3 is TGTGCCAGCAGTGCGCCGGCGGAGACCCAGTACTTC.